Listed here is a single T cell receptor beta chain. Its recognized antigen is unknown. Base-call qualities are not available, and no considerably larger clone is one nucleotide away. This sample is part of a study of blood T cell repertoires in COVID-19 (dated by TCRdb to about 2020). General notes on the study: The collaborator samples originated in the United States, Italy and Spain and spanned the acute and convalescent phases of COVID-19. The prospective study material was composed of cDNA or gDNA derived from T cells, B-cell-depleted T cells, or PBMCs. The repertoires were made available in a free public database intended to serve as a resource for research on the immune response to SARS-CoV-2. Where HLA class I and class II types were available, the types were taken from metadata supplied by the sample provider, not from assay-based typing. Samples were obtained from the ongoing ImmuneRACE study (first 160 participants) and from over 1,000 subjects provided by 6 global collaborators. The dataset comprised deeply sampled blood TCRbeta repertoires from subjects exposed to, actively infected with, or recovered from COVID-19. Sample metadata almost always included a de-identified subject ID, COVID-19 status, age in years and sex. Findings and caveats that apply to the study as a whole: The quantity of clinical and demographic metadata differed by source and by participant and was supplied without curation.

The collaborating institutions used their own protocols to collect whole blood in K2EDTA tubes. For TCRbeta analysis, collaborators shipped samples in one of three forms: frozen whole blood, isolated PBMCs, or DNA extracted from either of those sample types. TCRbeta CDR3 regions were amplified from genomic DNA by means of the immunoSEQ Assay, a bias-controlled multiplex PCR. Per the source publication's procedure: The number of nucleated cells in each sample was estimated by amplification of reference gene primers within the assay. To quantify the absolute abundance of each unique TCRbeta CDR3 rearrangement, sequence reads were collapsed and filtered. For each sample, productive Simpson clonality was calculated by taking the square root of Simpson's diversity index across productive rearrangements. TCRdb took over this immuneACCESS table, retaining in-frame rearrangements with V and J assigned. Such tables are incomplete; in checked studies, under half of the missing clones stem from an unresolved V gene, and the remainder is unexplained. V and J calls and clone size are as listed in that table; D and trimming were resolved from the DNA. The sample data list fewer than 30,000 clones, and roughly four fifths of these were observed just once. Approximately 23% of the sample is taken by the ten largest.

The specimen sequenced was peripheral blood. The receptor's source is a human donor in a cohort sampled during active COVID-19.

The base sequence is TGTGCCAGCAGCCAAGATAGGAGTAGCGCGAACACCGGGGAGCTGTTTTTT. Translated, it gives CASSQDRSSANTGELFF. This chain joins TRBV4-2 to TRBJ2-2; perhaps TRBD2 is the D gene, with 5 bases matching. Trimming takes 0 bases from V and 0 bases from J, and the germline ends sit 11 bases apart. CDR1 is given as LGHNA and CDR2 as YNFKEQ, both from the germline V gene. From the cysteine through the phenylalanine, the CDR3 covers 17 amino acids. Solely the CDR3 DNA is kept, with 51 bases framed from the first base.